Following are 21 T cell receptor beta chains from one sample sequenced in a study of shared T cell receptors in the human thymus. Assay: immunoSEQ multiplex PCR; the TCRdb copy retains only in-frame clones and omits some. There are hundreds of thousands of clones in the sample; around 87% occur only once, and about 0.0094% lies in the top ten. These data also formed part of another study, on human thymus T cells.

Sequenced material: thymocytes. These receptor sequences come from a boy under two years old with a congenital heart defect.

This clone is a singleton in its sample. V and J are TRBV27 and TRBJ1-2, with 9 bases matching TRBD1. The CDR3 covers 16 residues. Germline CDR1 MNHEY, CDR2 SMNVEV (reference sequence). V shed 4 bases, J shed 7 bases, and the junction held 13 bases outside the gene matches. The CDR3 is CASSSVRDRELGGYTF. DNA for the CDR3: TGTGCCAGCAGTTCCGTCCGGGACAGGGAATTAGGTGGCTACACCTTC.

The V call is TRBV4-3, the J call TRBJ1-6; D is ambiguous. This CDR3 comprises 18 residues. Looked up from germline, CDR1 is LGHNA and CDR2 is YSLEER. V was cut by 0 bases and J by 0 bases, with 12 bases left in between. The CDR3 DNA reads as TGCGCCAGCAGCCAAGAATTACCCCCGAGCTCCTATAATTCACCCCTCCACTTT. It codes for CASSQELPPSSYNSPLHF.

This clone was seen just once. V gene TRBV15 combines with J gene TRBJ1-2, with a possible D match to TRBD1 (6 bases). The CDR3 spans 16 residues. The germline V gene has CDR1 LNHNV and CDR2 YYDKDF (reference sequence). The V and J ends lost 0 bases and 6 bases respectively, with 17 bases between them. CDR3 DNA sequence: TGTGCCACCAGCAGAGATCTTATCCCGACAGGACATGGCTACACCTTC. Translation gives CATSRDLIPTGHGYTF. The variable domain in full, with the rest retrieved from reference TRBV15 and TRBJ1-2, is DAMVIQNPRYQVTQFGKPVTLSCSQTLNHNVMYWYQQKSSQAPKLLFHYYDKDFNNEADTPDNFQSRRPNTSFCFLDIRSPGLGDTAMYLCATSRDLIPTGHGYTFGSGTRLTVV.

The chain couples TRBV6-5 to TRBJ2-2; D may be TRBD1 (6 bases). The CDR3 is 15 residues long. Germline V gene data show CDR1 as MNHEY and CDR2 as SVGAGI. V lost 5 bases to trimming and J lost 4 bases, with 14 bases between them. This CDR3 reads CASSPSRTATGELFF. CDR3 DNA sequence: TGTGCCAGCAGTCCGTCCCGGACAGCCACCGGGGAGCTGTTTTTT.

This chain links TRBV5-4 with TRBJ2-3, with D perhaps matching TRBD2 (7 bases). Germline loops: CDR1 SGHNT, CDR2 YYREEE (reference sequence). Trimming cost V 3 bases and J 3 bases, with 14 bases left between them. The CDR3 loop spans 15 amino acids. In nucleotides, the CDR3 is TGTGCCAGCAGCTCTCGGGGAGGGGGTACAGATACGCAGTATTTT. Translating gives CASSSRGGGTDTQYF.

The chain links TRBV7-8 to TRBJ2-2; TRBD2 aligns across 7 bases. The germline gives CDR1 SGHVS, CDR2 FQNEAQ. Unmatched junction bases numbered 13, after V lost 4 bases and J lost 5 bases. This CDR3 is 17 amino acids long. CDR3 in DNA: TGTGCCAGCAGCTCGTCAGACCGGGAGGAGGGGACCGGGGAGCTGTTTTTT. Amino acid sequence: CASSSSDREEGTGELFF.

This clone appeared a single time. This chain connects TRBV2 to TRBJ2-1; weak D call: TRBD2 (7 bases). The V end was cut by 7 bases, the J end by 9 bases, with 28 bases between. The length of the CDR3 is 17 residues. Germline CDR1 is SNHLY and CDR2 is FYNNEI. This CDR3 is CASILPVGGGIEFEQFF. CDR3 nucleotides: TGTGCCAGCATCCTCCCGGTGGGGGGGGGCATAGAATTTGAGCAGTTCTTC.

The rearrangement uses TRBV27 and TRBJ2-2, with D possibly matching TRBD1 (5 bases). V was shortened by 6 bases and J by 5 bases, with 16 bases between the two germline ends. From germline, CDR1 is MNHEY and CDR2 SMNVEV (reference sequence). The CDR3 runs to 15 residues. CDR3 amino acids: CASRPSRGGTGELFF. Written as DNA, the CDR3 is TGTGCCAGCAGGCCCTCTAGGGGTGGGACCGGGGAGCTGTTTTTT.

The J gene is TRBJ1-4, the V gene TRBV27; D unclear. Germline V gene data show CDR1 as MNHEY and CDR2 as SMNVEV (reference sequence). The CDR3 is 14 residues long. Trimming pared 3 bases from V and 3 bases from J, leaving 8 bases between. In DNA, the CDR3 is TGTGCCAGCAGTTTCTTACATGCTAATGAAAAACTGTTTTTT. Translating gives CASSFLHANEKLFF.

The CDR3 coding sequence is TGTGCTAGTGGTTTGGACACCCAATTCTACGAGCAGTACTTC. Protein product: CASGLDTQFYEQYF. The V call is TRBV12-5, the J call TRBJ2-7; D gene unclear. Trimming removed 1 base at V and 3 bases at J, with 10 bases between. The CDR3 is made up of 14 amino acids. The germline CDR1 and CDR2 sequences are LGHNT and FRNRAP. Together with reference TRBV12-5 and TRBJ2-7, the CDR3 gives the full variable domain: DARVTQTPRHKVTEMGQEVTMRCQPILGHNTVFWYRQTMMQGLELLAYFRNRAPLDDSGMPKDRFSAEMPDATLATLKIQPSEPRDSAVYFCASGLDTQFYEQYFGPGTRLTVT.

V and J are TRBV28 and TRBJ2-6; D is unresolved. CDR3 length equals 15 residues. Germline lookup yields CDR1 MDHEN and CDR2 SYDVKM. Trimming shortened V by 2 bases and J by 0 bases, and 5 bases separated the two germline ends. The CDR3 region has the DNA TGTGCCAGCAGTTTAATGAGCTCTGGGGCCAACGTCCTGACTTTC. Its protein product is CASSLMSSGANVLTF.

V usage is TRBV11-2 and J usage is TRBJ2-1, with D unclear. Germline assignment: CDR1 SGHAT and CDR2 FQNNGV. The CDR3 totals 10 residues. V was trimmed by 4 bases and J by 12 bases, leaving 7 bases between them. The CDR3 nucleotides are TGTGCCAGCAGCTACCGCGGGCAGTTCTTC. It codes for CASSYRGQFF.

Written as DNA, the CDR3 is TGTGCCAGCAGCCACAGGACTACTTTCACAGATACGCAGTATTTT. Residues: CASSHRTTFTDTQYF. The chain employs TRBV7-9 and TRBJ2-3; D is possibly TRBD2 (6 bases). Germline CDR1 SEHNR, CDR2 FQNEAQ (reference sequence). This CDR3 is built from 15 residues. With 5 bases removed from V and 2 bases from J, the gap between germline ends came to 14 bases. The variable domain in full, with the rest retrieved from reference TRBV7-9 and TRBJ2-3, is DTGVSQNPRHKITKRGQNVTFRCDPISEHNRLYWYRQTLGQGPEFLTYFQNEAQLEKSRLLSDRFSAERPKGSFSTLEIQRTEQGDSAMYLCASSHRTTFTDTQYFGPGTRLTVL.

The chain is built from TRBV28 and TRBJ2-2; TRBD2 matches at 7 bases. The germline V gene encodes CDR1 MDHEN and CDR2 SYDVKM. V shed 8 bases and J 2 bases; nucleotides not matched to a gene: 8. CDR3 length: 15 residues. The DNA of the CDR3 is TGTGCCAGCGGTTGGGCGGGAGTAAACACCGGGGAGCTGTTTTTT. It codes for CASGWAGVNTGELFF.

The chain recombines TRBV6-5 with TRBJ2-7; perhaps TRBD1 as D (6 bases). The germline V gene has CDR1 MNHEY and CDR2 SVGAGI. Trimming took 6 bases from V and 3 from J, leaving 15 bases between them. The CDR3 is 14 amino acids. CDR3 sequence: CASRVQGSVYEQYF. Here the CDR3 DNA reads TGTGCCAGCAGGGTACAGGGATCAGTCTACGAGCAGTACTTC.

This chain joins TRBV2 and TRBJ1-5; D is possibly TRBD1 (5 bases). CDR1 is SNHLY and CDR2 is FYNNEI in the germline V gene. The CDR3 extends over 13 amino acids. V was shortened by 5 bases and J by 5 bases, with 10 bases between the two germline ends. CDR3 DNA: TGTGCCAGCAGTAAAAAAGGGGATCAGCCCCAGCATTTT. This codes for CASSKKGDQPQHF.

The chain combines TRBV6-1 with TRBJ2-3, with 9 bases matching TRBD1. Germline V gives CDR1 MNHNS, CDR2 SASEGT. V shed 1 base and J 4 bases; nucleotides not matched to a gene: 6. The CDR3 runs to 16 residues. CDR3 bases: TGTGCCAGCAGTGAAGTCCCGGGACAGGGTTCAGATACGCAGTATTTT. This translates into CASSEVPGQGSDTQYF.

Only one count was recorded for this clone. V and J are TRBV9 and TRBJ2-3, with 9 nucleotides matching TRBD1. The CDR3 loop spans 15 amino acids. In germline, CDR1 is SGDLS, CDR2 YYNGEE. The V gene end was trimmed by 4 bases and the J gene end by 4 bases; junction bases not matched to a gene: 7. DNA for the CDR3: TGTGCCAGCAGCCCCCGGGACAGGGCGGCAGATACGCAGTATTTT. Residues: CASSPRDRAADTQYF.

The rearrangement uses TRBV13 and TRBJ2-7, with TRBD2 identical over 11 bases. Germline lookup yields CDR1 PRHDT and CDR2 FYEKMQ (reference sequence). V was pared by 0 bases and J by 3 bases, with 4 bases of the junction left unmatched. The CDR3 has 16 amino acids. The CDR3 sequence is CASSLGPSGRRYEQYF. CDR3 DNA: TGTGCCAGCAGCTTAGGCCCTAGCGGGAGGCGCTACGAGCAGTACTTC.

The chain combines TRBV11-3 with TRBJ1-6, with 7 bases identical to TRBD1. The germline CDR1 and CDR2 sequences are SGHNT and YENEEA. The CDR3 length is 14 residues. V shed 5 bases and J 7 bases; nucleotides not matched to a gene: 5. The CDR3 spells CASSATGTNSPLHF. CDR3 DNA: TGTGCCAGCAGCGCGACAGGGACGAATTCACCCCTCCACTTT.

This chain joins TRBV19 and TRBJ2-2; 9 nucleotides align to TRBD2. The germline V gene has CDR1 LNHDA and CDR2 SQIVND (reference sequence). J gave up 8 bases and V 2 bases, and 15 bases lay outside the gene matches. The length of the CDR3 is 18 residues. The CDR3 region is CASSINLRLAGRPGELFF. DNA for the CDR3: TGTGCCAGTAGTATAAATCTCAGGCTAGCGGGAAGGCCTGGGGAGCTGTTTTTT.